This entry lists 21 T cell receptor beta chains sequenced from one sample in a study of technical replicates of blood from a few donors (dated by TCRdb to the late 2010s). Library method: the immunoSEQ multiplex PCR assay. This is the immuneACCESS table as TCRdb keeps it, with only in-frame sequences that have V and J called. A part of the clones is gone; compared with another copy, unresolved V genes explain less than half, and the rest is unexplained. In this sample the table shows tens of thousands of clones, around nine tenths of which occur a single time. Roughly 0.3% of the sample is in the top ten clones. Sequencing used T cells isolated from PBMCs. These receptors were obtained from a human donor in good health.

The V and J genes are TRBV9 and TRBJ1-2; 7 nucleotides match TRBD1. V lost 2 bases and J lost 8; bases outside the gene matches: 9. Germline CDR1 SGDLS, CDR2 YYNGEE. This CDR3 has 14 residues. The CDR3 coding sequence is TGTGCCAGCAGCGTCGACGGGACAGCCGGAGGCTACACCTTC. Its translation: CASSVDGTAGGYTF.

This clone showed up just a few times. This sequence joins TRBV25-1 and TRBJ1-5; 8 nucleotides align to TRBD1. CDR1 is MGHDK and CDR2 is SYGVNS in the germline V gene. This CDR3 spans 14 amino acids. The CDR3 DNA reads as TGTGCGGCAGGGGCAGGGGGCCCGTGTCAGCCCCAGCATTTT. Protein product: CAAGAGGPCQPQHF.

V is TRBV7-2 and J is TRBJ2-3; D gene ambiguous. CDR1 and CDR2 from the germline V gene are SGHTA and FQGNSA. The ends were cut back, 3 bases at V and 8 bases at J, with 3 bases in the middle. The CDR3 sequence is 10 residues long. CDR3 DNA: TGTGCCAGCAGCTTGAGTACGCAGTATTTT. As protein: CASSLSTQYF.

The chain combines TRBV9 with TRBJ1-6; 8 nucleotides match TRBD1. The germline CDR1 and CDR2 sequences are SGDLS and YYNGEE. The CDR3 contains 15 residues. V gave up 2 bases and J gave up 8 bases; unmatched junction bases: 6. CDR3 nucleotides: TGTGCCAGCAGCGTGGAAGGGACAGGAGATTCACCCCTCCACTTT. Amino acid sequence: CASSVEGTGDSPLHF.

The V gene is TRBV27, the J gene TRBJ2-5, with TRBD1 matching 8 bases. This CDR3 region has 16 residues. V lost 2 bases, J lost 3 bases, and 8 bases stayed unmatched. Germline loops: CDR1 MNHEY, CDR2 SMNVEV (reference sequence). Here the CDR3 DNA reads TGTGCCAGCAGTTTAATTGTGGGGACAGGAAAAGAGACCCAGTACTTC. This sequence encodes CASSLIVGTGKETQYF.

Only a few counts were recorded for this clone. The V gene is TRBV6-4, the J gene TRBJ1-1; TRBD1 matches at 8 bases. With V trimmed by 10 bases and J by 1 base, 11 bases remained unmatched. The CDR3 consists of 15 residues. Germline V gene sequence: CDR1 MRHNA, CDR2 SNTAGT. The CDR3 DNA sequence: TGTGCCACCACTGAGACAGGGGAGGCGAACACTGAAGCTTTCTTT. Translating it yields CATTETGEANTEAFF.

The chain recombines TRBV9 with TRBJ2-7; TRBD2 agrees at 8 bases. The trim removed 3 bases at V and 6 bases at J, leaving 17 bases unmatched. CDR1 and CDR2 (germline): SGDLS, YYNGEE. This CDR3 region has 17 residues. DNA of the CDR3: TGTGCCAGCAGCGCCCCGGAGGGACTAGTGGGTTATGGCGAGCAGTACTTC. Its protein is CASSAPEGLVGYGEQYF.

The CDR3 spells CAWSVGRGEQYF. CDR3 coding DNA: TGTGCCTGGAGTGTGGGAAGGGGGGAGCAGTACTTC. This chain uses TRBV30 with TRBJ2-7; TRBD1 might be the D (6 bases). Between the trimmed V and J ends, which lost 0 bases and 7 bases, there was a span of 10 bases. Germline loops: CDR1 GTSNPN, CDR2 SVGIG (reference sequence). This CDR3 is 12 amino acids long.

The chain employs TRBV11-2 and TRBJ2-3; a possible D gene is TRBD2 (5 bases). Trimming left V 1 base short and J 5 bases short, with 10 bases between. The CDR3 is made up of 14 amino acids. In germline, CDR1 is SGHAT, CDR2 FQNNGV. Written as DNA, the CDR3 is TGTGCCAGCAGCTTAGCTACGGGGTTAGATACGCAGTATTTT. Amino acids: CASSLATGLDTQYF.

The V and J genes are TRBV18 and TRBJ1-3; D remains unclear. Trimming pared 0 bases from V and 2 bases from J, leaving 11 bases between. There are 16 residues in the CDR3. Germline CDR1 reads KGHSH; CDR2 reads LQKENI. The CDR3 sequence: CASSPPLTKAGNTIYF. CDR3 in DNA: TGTGCCAGCTCACCACCCTTGACTAAAGCTGGAAACACCATATATTTT.

The genes are TRBV5-1 and TRBJ1-6, with TRBD1 matching 9 bases. Germline V gene lookup returns CDR1 SGHRS and CDR2 YFSETQ. V lost 4 bases to trimming and J lost 6 bases; unmatched junction nucleotides: 2. CDR3 length: 14 amino acids. The CDR3 protein is CASSQTGGNSPLHF. The CDR3 DNA reads TGCGCCAGCAGCCAGACAGGGGGTAATTCACCCCTCCACTTT.

V usage is TRBV5-1 and J usage is TRBJ2-6; D is uncertain. Germline CDR1 SGHRS, CDR2 YFSETQ. Trimming stripped 4 bases from V and 2 bases from J, with 16 bases between. The CDR3 covers 17 residues. CDR3 sequence reads: CASSPQPGSTGANVLTF. The CDR3 DNA reads TGCGCCAGCAGCCCGCAGCCGGGTTCTACTGGGGCCAACGTCCTGACTTTC.

This sequence joins TRBV27 and TRBJ1-2, with 9 bases identical to TRBD1. V lost 4 bases and J lost 6; bases outside the gene matches: 9. CDR1 is MNHEY and CDR2 is SMNVEV in the germline V gene (reference sequence). This CDR3 is 15 amino acids long. The CDR3 spells CASSSLDRGIHGYTF. CDR3 in DNA: TGTGCCAGCAGTTCGCTGGACAGGGGAATTCATGGCTACACCTTC.

This clone appeared a single time. The chain is built from TRBV2 and TRBJ2-7; a possible D gene is TRBD2 (5 bases). Germline V gene lookup returns CDR1 SNHLY and CDR2 FYNNEI. The CDR3 sequence is 14 residues long. V was clipped by 0 bases and J by 4 bases, with 10 bases between them. CDR3 DNA: TGTGCCAGCAGTGAAGCGGTAGGGAGATACGAGCAGTACTTC. Its translation: CASSEAVGRYEQYF.

The rearrangement joins TRBV6-5 to TRBJ1-2; 7 bases fit TRBD1. The germline CDR1 and CDR2 sequences are MNHEY and SVGAGI. The length of the CDR3 is 15 residues. Trimming removed 0 bases from V and 6 bases from J; junction bases left unmatched: 7. Written as DNA, the CDR3 is TGTGCCAGCAGTTACTCGATCGTCACAGGGGATGGCTACACCTTC. Encoded protein: CASSYSIVTGDGYTF.

The chain uses TRBV30 and TRBJ1-6; D remains ambiguous. The CDR3 is 13 residues long. CDR1 is GTSNPN and CDR2 is SVGIG in the germline V gene (reference sequence). V dropped 6 bases and J dropped 9 bases, with 15 bases sitting between them. As DNA, the CDR3 is TGTGCCTGTAACGACGGAGGCGGTTCACCCCTCCACTTT. Translated, it gives CACNDGGGSPLHF.

The gene calls are TRBV7-8 and TRBJ1-4; D might be TRBD1 (6 bases). This CDR3 is 16 amino acids long. V was clipped by 5 bases and J by 0 bases, with 13 bases between them. The germline V gene encodes CDR1 SGHVS and CDR2 FQNEAQ. DNA for the CDR3: TGTGCCAGCAGCCACGACAGGAAGTCAACTAATGAAAAACTGTTTTTT. Amino acids: CASSHDRKSTNEKLFF.

The V call is TRBV7-9, the J call TRBJ2-1; no clear D. The germline CDR1 and CDR2 sequences are SEHNR and FQNEAQ (reference sequence). The V gene lost 3 bases and the J gene lost 0 bases, with 9 bases spanning the gap. The CDR3 totals 15 residues. The CDR3 sequence: CASSFSPVSYNEQFF. CDR3 DNA sequence: TGTGCCAGCAGCTTTAGCCCTGTCTCCTACAATGAGCAGTTCTTC.

The V gene is TRBV5-1, the J gene TRBJ2-7; 8 bases fit TRBD1. The CDR3 sequence is 14 residues long. Per the germline V gene, CDR1 is SGHRS and CDR2 is YFSETQ. Losses at the gene ends were 4 bases for V and 2 bases for J; bases not matched to a gene: 5. CDR3 DNA sequence: TGCGCCAGCAGCCCAAGGACAGGGCCCTACGAGCAGTACTTC. Amino acid sequence: CASSPRTGPYEQYF.

The chain joins TRBV11-3 to TRBJ2-5, with D possibly being TRBD1 (6 bases). Trimming pared 1 base from V and 5 bases from J, leaving 20 bases between. This CDR3 has 17 amino acids. Germline V gene sequence: CDR1 SGHNT, CDR2 YENEEA. The DNA for the CDR3 is TGTGCCAGCAGCTTAGGCATAGGGACCGGGACAAATGAGACCCAGTACTTC. Residues: CASSLGIGTGTNETQYF.

The chain uses TRBV7-8 and TRBJ2-3; D remains unclear. This CDR3 is 16 amino acids long. CDR1 and CDR2 (germline): SGHVS, FQNEAQ. Trimming cost V 5 bases and J 0 bases, with 15 bases left between them. CDR3 region: CASSPIALTSTDTQYF. The CDR3 coding sequence is TGTGCCAGCAGCCCGATCGCGTTAACTAGCACAGATACGCAGTATTTT.